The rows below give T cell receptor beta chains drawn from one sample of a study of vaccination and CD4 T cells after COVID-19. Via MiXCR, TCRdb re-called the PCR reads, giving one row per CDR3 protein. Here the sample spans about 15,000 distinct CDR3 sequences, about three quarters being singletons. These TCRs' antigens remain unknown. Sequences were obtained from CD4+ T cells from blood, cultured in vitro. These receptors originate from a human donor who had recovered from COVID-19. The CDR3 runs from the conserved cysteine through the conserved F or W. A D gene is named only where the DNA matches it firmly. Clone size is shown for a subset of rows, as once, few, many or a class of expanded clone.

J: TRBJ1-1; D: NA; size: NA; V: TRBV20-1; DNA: TGCAGTGCTAGAGTCGGACAACCGAACACTGAAGCTTTCTTT; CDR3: CSARVGQPNTEAFF
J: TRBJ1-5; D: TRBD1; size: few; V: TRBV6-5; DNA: TGTGCCAGCAGTTCGAGACAGGGTGGCAATCAGCCCCAGCATTTT; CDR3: CASSSRQGGNQPQHF
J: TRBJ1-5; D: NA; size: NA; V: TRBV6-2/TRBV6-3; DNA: TGTGCCAGCAGTTACTCCAGCTACTATAGCAATCAGCCCCAGCATTTT; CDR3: CASSYSSYYSNQPQHF
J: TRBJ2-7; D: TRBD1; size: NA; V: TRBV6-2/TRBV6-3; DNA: TGTGCCAGCTGTAGACCGGGACAGGGGACCTACGAGCAGTACTTC; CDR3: CASCRPGQGTYEQYF
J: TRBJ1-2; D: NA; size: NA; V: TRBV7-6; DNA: TGTGCCAGCAGCTCCGCAGCAGGGATATTTAACTATGGCTACACCTTC; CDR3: CASSSAAGIFNYGYTF
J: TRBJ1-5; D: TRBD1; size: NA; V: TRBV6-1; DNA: TGTGCCAGCAGTACCACAGGGGGCAATCAGCCCCAGCATTTT; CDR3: CASSTTGGNQPQHF
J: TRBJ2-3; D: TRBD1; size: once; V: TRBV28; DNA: TGTGCCAGCAGTTCCTACCTACAGGGGGCGCAGGATACGCAGTATTTT; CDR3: CASSSYLQGAQDTQYF
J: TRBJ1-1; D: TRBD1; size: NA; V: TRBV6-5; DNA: TGTGCCAGCAGTTACCAGGGGGTCGTGAACACTGAAGCTTTCTTT; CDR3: CASSYQGVVNTEAFF
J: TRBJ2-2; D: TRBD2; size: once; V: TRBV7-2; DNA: TGTGCCAGCAGCTTAGGACTAGCGGGAGGGCGGAGCGGGGAGCTGTTTTTT; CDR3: CASSLGLAGGRSGELFF
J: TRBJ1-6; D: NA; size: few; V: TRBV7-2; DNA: TGTGCCAGCAGCTACCAACCGGGTCCCCTCCACTTT; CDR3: CASSYQPGPLHF
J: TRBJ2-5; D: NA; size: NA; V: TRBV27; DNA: TGTGCCAGCCTGTTCCAAACGGAGGGGGAGACCCAGTACTTC; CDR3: CASLFQTEGETQYF
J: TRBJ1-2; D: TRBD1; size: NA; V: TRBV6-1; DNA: TGTGCCAGCCGCTACAGGGGTTCGGGTGGCTACACCTTC; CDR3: CASRYRGSGGYTF
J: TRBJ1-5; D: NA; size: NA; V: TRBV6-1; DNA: TGTGCCAGCAGTCCCCGGGGGTCAGGGAACCAGCCCCAGCATTTT; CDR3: CASSPRGSGNQPQHF
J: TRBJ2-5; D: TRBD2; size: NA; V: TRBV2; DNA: TGTGCCAGCAGTGACCCCTTGGGTAGCGGGAGGGAAGAGACCCAGTACTTC; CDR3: CASSDPLGSGREETQYF
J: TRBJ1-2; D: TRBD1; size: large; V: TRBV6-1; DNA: TGTGCCAGCAGTGTCTTGACAGGGCGGGACGTATATGGCTACACCTTC; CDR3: CASSVLTGRDVYGYTF
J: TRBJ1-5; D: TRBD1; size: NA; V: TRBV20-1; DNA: TGCAGTGCTAGAGTTAGGACAGGCCCCCGTCAGCCCCAGCATTTT; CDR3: CSARVRTGPRQPQHF
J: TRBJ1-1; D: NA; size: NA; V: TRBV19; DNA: TGTGCCAGTACTAAGTTCACTGAAGCTTTCTTT; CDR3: CASTKFTEAFF
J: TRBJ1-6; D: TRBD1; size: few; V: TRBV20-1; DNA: TGCAGTGCTAGAACAGGGGTGGTAAATTCACCCCTCCACTTT; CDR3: CSARTGVVNSPLHF
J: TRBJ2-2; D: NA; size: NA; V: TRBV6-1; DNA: TGTGCCAGCACCCTAAGAGGGGCCGGCGGGGAGCTGTTTTTT; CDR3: CASTLRGAGGELFF
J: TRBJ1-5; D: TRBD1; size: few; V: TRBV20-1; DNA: TGCAGTGCTAACACAGGGGGCGTTCAGCCCCAGCATTTT; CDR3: CSANTGGVQPQHF
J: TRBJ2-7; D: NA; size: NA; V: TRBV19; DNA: TGTGCCAGTAGCCCTAGACAGGCGCAGTACGAGCAGTACTTC; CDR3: CASSPRQAQYEQYF
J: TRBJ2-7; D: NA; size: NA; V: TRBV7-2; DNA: TGTGCCAGCAGCTTGGTAATGACCTACGAGCAGTACTTC; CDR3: CASSLVMTYEQYF
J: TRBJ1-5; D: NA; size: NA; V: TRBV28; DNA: TGTGCCAGCAGCTCCAGGGGCCTCGGCAATCAGCCCCAGCATTTT; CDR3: CASSSRGLGNQPQHF
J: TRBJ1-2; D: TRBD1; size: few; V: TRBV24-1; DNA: TGTGCCACCAGTGCCAGCCCCGGGACAGAAAATAACTATGGCTACACCTTC; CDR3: CATSASPGTENNYGYTF
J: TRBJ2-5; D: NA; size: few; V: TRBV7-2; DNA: TGTGCCAGCAGCTTGGTCCTCAAGGGGGAGACCCAGTACTTC; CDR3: CASSLVLKGETQYF
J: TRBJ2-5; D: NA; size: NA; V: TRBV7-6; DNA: TGTGCCAGCAGCTACACGGCACAGGCTATAGAGACCCAGTACTTC; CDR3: CASSYTAQAIETQYF
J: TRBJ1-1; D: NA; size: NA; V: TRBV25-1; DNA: TGTGCCAGCATTATGACAGGTTTCCCTGAAGCTTTCTTT; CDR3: CASIMTGFPEAFF
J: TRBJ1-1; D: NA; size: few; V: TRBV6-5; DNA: TGTGCCAGCAGTTATGCCGAGCAGCTACTGGGGACTGAAGCTTTCTTT; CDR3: CASSYAEQLLGTEAFF
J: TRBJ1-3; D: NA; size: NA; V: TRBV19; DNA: TGTACCAGTACCGATGACAGGTCATTTGGCACCATATATTTT; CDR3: CTSTDDRSFGTIYF
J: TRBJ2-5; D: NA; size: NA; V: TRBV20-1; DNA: TGCAGTGCTAGTTCTACCCCCAGGGAGACCCAGTACTTC; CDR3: CSASSTPRETQYF
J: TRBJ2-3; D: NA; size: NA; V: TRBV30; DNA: TGTGCCTGGAGTAGGAATACGCAGTATTTT; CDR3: CAWSRNTQYF
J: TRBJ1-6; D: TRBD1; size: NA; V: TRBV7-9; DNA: TGTGCCAGCAAACTCGGGACAGCCAATTCACCCCTCCACTTT; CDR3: CASKLGTANSPLHF
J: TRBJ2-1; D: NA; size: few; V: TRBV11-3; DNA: TGTGCCAGCAGCTTAGACGGGCGGGATGGTTTCGATGAGCAGTTCTTC; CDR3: CASSLDGRDGFDEQFF
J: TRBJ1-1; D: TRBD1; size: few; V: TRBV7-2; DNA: TGTGCCAGCAGCTTAGGTTGGACAGGGAGCACTGAAGCTTTCTTT; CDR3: CASSLGWTGSTEAFF
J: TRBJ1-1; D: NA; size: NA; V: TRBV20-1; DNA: TGCAGTGCTAGAGACACAAGGGTTGGCACTGAAGCTTTCTTT; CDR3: CSARDTRVGTEAFF